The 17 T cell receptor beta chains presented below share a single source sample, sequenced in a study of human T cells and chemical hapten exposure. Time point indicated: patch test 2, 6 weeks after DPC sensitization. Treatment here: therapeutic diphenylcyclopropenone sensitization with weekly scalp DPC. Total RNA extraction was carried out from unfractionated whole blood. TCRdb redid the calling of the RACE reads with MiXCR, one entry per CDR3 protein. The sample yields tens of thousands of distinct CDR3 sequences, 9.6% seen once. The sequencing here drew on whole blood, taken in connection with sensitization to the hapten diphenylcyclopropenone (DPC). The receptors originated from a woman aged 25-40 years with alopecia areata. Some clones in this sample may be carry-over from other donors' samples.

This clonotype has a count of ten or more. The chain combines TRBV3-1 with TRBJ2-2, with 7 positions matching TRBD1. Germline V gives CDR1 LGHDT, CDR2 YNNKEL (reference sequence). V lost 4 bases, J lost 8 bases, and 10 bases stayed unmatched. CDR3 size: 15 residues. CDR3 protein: CASSPLDRKGGELFF. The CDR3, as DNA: TGTGCCAGCAGCCCACTGGACAGGAAAGGTGGGGAGCTGTTTTTT.

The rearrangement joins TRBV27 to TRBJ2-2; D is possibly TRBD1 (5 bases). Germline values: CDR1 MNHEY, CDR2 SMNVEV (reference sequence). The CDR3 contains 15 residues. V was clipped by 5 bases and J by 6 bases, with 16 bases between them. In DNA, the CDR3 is TGTGCCAGCAGTAATTGGGCAGGGTCCGCCGGGGAGCTGTTTTTT. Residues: CASSNWAGSAGELFF.

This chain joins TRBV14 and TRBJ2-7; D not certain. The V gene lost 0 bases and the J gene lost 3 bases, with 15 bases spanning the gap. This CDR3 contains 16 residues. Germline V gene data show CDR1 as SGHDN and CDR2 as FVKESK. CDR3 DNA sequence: TGTGCCAGCAGCCAAGACTCTCGGATGGCGGACTACGAGCAGTACTTC. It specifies CASSQDSRMADYEQYF.

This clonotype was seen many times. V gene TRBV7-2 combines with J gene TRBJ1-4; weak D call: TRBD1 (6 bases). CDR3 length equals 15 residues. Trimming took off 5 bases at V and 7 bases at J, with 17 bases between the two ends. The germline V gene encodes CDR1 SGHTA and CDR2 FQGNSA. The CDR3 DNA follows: TGTGCCAGCAGCCCCCGGGGAGGGGGGAGTGAAAAACTGTTTTTT. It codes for CASSPRGGGSEKLFF.

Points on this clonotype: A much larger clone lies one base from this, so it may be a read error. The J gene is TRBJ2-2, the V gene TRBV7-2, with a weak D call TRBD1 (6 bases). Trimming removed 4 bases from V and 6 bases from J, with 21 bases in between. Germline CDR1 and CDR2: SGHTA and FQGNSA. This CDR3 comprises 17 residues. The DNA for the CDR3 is TGTGCCAGCAGCTCCTGGACAGACAGTGGGCGCGCCGGGGAGCTGTTTTTT. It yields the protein CASSSWTDSGRAGELFF.

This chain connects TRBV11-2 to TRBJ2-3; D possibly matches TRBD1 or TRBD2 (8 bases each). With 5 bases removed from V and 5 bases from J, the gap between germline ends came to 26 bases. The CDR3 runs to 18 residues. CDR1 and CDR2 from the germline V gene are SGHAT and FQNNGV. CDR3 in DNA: TGTGCCAGCAGCCCGTCGGAGCGGGGGTTAGGACAGGGAGATACGCAGTATTTT. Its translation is CASSPSERGLGQGDTQYF.

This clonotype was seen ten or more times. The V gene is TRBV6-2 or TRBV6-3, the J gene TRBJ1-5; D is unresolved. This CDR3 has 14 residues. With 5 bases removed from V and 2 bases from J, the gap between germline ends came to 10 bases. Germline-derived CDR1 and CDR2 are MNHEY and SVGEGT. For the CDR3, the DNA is TGTGCCAGCAGTCTCAGAGTGGGCAATCAGCCCCAGCATTTT. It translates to CASSLRVGNQPQHF.

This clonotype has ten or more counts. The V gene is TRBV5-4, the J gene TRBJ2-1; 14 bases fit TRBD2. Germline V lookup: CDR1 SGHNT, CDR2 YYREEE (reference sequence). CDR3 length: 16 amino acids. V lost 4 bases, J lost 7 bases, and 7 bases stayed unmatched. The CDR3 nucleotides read TGTGCCAGCAGCCCAGATGGACTAGCGGGGGGTAATGAGCAGTTCTTC. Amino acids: CASSPDGLAGGNEQFF.

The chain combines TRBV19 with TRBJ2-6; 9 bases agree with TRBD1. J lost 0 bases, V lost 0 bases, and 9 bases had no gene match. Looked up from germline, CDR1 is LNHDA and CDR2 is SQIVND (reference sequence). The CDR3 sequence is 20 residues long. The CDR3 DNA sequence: TGTGCCAGTAGTATAGATGCCGGGACAGGGCCTCTCTCTGGGGCCAACGTCCTGACTTTC. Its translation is CASSIDAGTGPLSGANVLTF.

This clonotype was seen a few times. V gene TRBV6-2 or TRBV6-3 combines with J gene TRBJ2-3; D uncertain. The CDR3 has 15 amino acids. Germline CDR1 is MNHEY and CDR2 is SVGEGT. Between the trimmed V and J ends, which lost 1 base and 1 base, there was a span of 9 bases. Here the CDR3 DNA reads TGTGCCAGCAGTTACTTCGGCCGAGGCACAGATACGCAGTATTTT. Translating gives CASSYFGRGTDTQYF.

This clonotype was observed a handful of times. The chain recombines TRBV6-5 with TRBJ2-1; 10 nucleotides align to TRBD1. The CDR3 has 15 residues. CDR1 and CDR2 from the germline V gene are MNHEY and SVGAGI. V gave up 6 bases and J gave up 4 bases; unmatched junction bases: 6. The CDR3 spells CASRRDRGNYNEQFF. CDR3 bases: TGTGCCAGCAGGAGGGACAGGGGCAATTACAATGAGCAGTTCTTC.

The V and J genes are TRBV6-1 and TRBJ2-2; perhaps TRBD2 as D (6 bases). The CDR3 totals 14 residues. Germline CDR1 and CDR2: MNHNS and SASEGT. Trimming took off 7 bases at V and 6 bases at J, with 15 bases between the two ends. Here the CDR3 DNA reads TGTGCCAGCATAGCGGCCCGAACCCCCGGGGAGCTGTTTTTT. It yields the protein CASIAARTPGELFF.

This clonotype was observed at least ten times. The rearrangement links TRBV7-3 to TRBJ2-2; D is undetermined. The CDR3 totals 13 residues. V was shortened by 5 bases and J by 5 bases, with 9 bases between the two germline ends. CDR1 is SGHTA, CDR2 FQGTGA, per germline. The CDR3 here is CASSAYTTGELFF. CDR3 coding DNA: TGTGCCAGCAGCGCTTACACTACCGGGGAGCTGTTTTTT.

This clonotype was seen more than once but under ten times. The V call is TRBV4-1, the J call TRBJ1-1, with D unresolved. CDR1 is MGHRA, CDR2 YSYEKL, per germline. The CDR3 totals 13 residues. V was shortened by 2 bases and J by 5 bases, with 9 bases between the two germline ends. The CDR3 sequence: CASSQSLNTEAFF. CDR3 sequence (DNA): TGCGCCAGCAGCCAAAGCCTCAATACTGAAGCTTTCTTT.

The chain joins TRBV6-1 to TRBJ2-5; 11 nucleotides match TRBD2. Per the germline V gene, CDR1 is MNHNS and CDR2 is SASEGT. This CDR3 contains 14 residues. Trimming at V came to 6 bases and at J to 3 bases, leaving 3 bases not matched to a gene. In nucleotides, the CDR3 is TGTGCCAGCAGGTCTAGCGGGGGGAAAGAGACCCAGTACTTC. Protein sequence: CASRSSGGKETQYF.

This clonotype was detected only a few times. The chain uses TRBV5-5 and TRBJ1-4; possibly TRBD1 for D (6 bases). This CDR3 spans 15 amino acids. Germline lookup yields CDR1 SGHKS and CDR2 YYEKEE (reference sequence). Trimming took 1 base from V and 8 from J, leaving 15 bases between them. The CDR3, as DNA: TGTGCCAGCAGCTTGACAGGGACGAGGGAAGAAAAACTGTTTTTT. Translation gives CASSLTGTREEKLFF.

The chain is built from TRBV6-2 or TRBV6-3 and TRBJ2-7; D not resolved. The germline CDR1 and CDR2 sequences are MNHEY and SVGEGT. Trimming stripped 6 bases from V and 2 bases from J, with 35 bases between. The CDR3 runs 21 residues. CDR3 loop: CASSLETQTLLAASSTYEQYF. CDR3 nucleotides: TGTGCCAGCAGCCTAGAGACCCAGACCCTACTCGCGGCCAGCTCAACCTACGAGCAGTACTTC.